Presented here are 19 T cell receptor beta chains from one specimen sequenced in a study of shared clonotypes between healthy human individuals. The protocol was immunoSEQ multiplex PCR, while the TCRdb copy is restricted to in-frame clones and leaves out a portion. The data contain fewer than 2.5 million clones, 90% to 95% of them seen just once; the ten biggest clones take up roughly 0.39%. The sample taken for sequencing was naive CD4+ T cells from PBMCs. Subset of the sample: CD45RA+ positively selected. The source of these receptors is a man between 18 and 35 years old in good health. Some clones in this sample may be carry-over from other donors' samples.

A note on this clone: The sample carries other DNA sequences with the same CDR3. The genes are TRBV6-1 and TRBJ2-5; tentatively, D is TRBD1 (6 bases). Germline V gives CDR1 MNHNS, CDR2 SASEGT. CDR3 length equals 13 residues. Trimming removed 6 bases at V and 2 bases at J, with 10 bases between. The CDR3 reads CASRAGTQETQYF. The CDR3 DNA is TGTGCCAGCAGGGCCGGGACACAAGAGACCCAGTACTTC.

This clone was detected only a few times. The genes are TRBV7-9 and TRBJ1-6; maybe TRBD1 (5 bases). The V end was cut by 1 base, the J end by 10 bases, with 14 bases between. Germline CDR1 reads SEHNR; CDR2 reads FQNEAQ (reference sequence). The CDR3 has 15 amino acids. The CDR3 DNA reads as TGTGCCAGCAGCTTAGGAGGAGGGGCTGGATCACCCCTCCACTTT. This gives the protein CASSLGGGAGSPLHF.

This chain connects TRBV4-3 to TRBJ2-1, with 7 bases matching TRBD2. This CDR3 region has 16 residues. CDR1 and CDR2 (germline): LGHNA, YSLEER. V shed 0 bases, J shed 4 bases, and the junction held 6 bases outside the gene matches. The CDR3: CASSQDFGRGYNEQFF. The CDR3, as DNA: TGCGCCAGCAGCCAAGATTTTGGGAGGGGTTACAATGAGCAGTTCTTC.

Remarks on this clone: Distinct nucleotide sequences in the sample also encode this CDR3. The V gene is TRBV6-6, the J gene TRBJ2-1, with 9 bases that match TRBD1. Looked up from germline, CDR1 is MNHNY and CDR2 is SVGAGI (reference sequence). V shed 6 bases and J 4 bases; nucleotides not matched to a gene: 7. This CDR3 comprises 15 residues. As DNA, the CDR3 is TGTGCCAGCAGCCCCGGACAGGGGACGTACAATGAGCAGTTCTTC. Its translation is CASSPGQGTYNEQFF.

This clone showed up just a few times. This chain links TRBV5-8 with TRBJ2-2; 11 bases map to TRBD1. This CDR3 spans 15 amino acids. The germline V gene has CDR1 SGHTS and CDR2 YDEGEE. The V gene end was trimmed by 4 bases and the J gene end by 4 bases; junction bases not matched to a gene: 3. The CDR3 DNA follows: TGTGCCAGCAGCACCGGGACAGGGGGCACCGGGGAGCTGTTTTTT. Its protein is CASSTGTGGTGELFF. Looking up the rest from reference TRBV5-8 and TRBJ2-2 gives the full variable domain: EAGVTQSPTHLIKTRGQQATLRCSPISGHTSVYWYQQALGLGLQFLLWYDEGEERNRGNFPPRFSGRQFPNYSSELNVNALELEDSALYLCASSTGTGGTGELFFGEGSRLTVL.

The chain couples TRBV2 to TRBJ2-2, with TRBD1 identical over 9 bases. CDR1 is SNHLY, CDR2 FYNNEI, per germline. The CDR3 is 15 residues long. J gave up 6 bases and V 7 bases, and 9 bases lay outside the gene matches. Here the CDR3 reads CASTMDRGSAGELFF. The CDR3 DNA reads as TGTGCCAGCACTATGGACAGGGGAAGTGCCGGGGAGCTGTTTTTT.

The rearrangement joins TRBV9 to TRBJ2-1; D gene uncertain. Trimming shortened V by 0 bases and J by 5 bases, and 9 bases separated the two germline ends. CDR1 is SGDLS, CDR2 YYNGEE, per germline. This CDR3 spans 14 amino acids. The CDR3 loop is CASSVGSRNNEQFF. CDR3 DNA sequence: TGTGCCAGCAGCGTAGGGTCAAGAAACAATGAGCAGTTCTTC. The full variable domain, completed using reference TRBV9 and TRBJ2-1, is DSGVTQTPKHLITATGQRVTLRCSPRSGDLSVYWYQQSLDQGLQFLIQYYNGEERAKGNILERFSAQQFPDLHSELNLSSLELGDSALYFCASSVGSRNNEQFFGPGTRLTVL.

This clone occurred once. The chain recombines TRBV9 with TRBJ1-1; D gene uncertain. This CDR3 has 12 residues. Trimming cost V 4 bases and J 8 bases, with 12 bases left between them. Germline V gives CDR1 SGDLS, CDR2 YYNGEE. In DNA form, the CDR3 reads TGTGCCAGCAGCTCGCTCGACCGGGAAGCTTTCTTT. Its translation is CASSSLDREAFF.

The count of this clone is one. The chain combines TRBV7-9 with TRBJ1-2; D remains ambiguous. Germline V gene data show CDR1 as SEHNR and CDR2 as FQNEAQ (reference sequence). The CDR3 runs 18 residues. V lost 4 bases, J lost 1 base, and 22 bases lay in between. CDR3 sequence reads: CASSSPGLPYTINYGYTF. CDR3 DNA: TGTGCCAGCAGCTCCCCCGGACTTCCCTACACTATTAACTATGGCTACACCTTC.

The J gene is TRBJ2-1, the V gene TRBV29-1, with 11 nucleotides matching TRBD2. This CDR3 is built from 15 residues. Germline V gene data show CDR1 as SQVTM and CDR2 as ANQGSEA. Trimming removed 8 bases from V and 10 bases from J; junction bases left unmatched: 16. The CDR3 protein is CSYAGTSGRQGEQFF. The DNA for the CDR3 is TGCAGCTACGCCGGCACTAGCGGGAGACAGGGCGAGCAGTTCTTC.

This chain connects TRBV11-2 to TRBJ1-1, with 11 bases that match TRBD1. There are 16 residues in the CDR3. Germline V gene sequence: CDR1 SGHAT, CDR2 FQNNGV. J gave up 1 base and V 5 bases, and 6 bases lay outside the gene matches. CDR3 region: CASSQRTGGENTEAFF. The CDR3 DNA follows: TGTGCCAGCAGCCAAAGGACAGGGGGCGAGAACACTGAAGCTTTCTTT.

V usage is TRBV28 and J usage is TRBJ2-3; 7 bases agree with TRBD1. Germline lookup yields CDR1 MDHEN and CDR2 SYDVKM. V shed 8 bases, J shed 6 bases, and the junction held 11 bases outside the gene matches. This CDR3 spans 14 amino acids. The DNA of the CDR3 is TGTGCCAGCGTCCATGGGGGCAGGGGGGATACGCAGTATTTT. This encodes CASVHGGRGDTQYF.

This clone has a single count. The gene calls are TRBV5-6 and TRBJ2-7, with a weak D call TRBD1 (7 bases). Germline values: CDR1 SGHDT, CDR2 YYEEEE. Trimming removed 4 bases at V and 2 bases at J, with 16 bases between. CDR3 length equals 15 residues. This CDR3 reads CASSPGGSIAYEQYF. The CDR3 region has the DNA TGTGCCAGCAGCCCAGGGGGGAGCATCGCCTACGAGCAGTACTTC.

The J gene is TRBJ2-7, the V gene TRBV28, with D possibly TRBD1 on 5 matching bases. This CDR3 comprises 14 residues. Germline V CDR1 and CDR2: MDHEN, SYDVKM. V lost 9 bases to trimming and J lost 3 bases, with 18 bases between them. The CDR3 sequence: CASYGARVGYEQYF. The CDR3 DNA reads as TGTGCCAGTTACGGCGCCAGGGTGGGCTACGAGCAGTACTTC.

The count of this clone is one. This sequence joins TRBV10-2 and TRBJ2-1; 9 bases are shared with TRBD1. V lost 6 bases and J lost 13; bases outside the gene matches: 10. The CDR3 loop spans 13 amino acids. The V gene's germline CDR1 is WSHSY and CDR2 SAAADI. The CDR3 loop is CASRTRDRESQFF. CDR3 in DNA: TGCGCCAGCAGGACGCGGGACAGGGAGTCCCAGTTCTTC.

The chain carries TRBV7-7 and TRBJ2-5; a weak D match, TRBD1 (6 bases). The germline V gene has CDR1 SSHAT and CDR2 FNYEAQ (reference sequence). V lost 5 bases to trimming and J lost 1 base, with 14 bases between them. The CDR3 loop spans 15 amino acids. In DNA, the CDR3 is TGTGCCAGCAGCGTTAACCCAGGGGCCCAAGAGACCCAGTACTTC. It encodes CASSVNPGAQETQYF. The full variable domain, rest sourced from reference TRBV7-7 and TRBJ2-5, is GAGVSQSPRYKVTKRGQDVTLRCDPISSHATLYWYQQALGQGPEFLTYFNYEAQPDKSGLPSDRFSAERPEGSISTLTIQRTEQRDSAMYRCASSVNPGAQETQYFGPGTRLLVL.

The chain carries TRBV4-1 and TRBJ2-5; 8 bases are shared with TRBD2. The CDR3 is 14 amino acids. The trim removed 4 bases at V and 5 bases at J, leaving 6 bases unmatched. Germline assignment: CDR1 MGHRA and CDR2 YSYEKL. This CDR3 is CASSRTPGGETQYF. The CDR3 DNA sequence: TGCGCCAGCAGCCGGACACCGGGAGGGGAGACCCAGTACTTC.

The chain carries TRBV28 and TRBJ2-7; 9 nucleotides align to TRBD2. Trimming cost V 7 bases and J 2 bases; bases outside gene matches: 9. Germline V gene sequence: CDR1 MDHEN, CDR2 SYDVKM. CDR3 length: 15 residues. The DNA of the CDR3 is TGTGCCAGCAAGACAGCGGGGGGTGAACCCTACGAGCAGTACTTC. Translated, it gives CASKTAGGEPYEQYF. The whole variable domain, remainder taken from reference TRBV28 and TRBJ2-7, is DVKVTQSSRYLVKRTGEKVFLECVQDMDHENMFWYRQDPGLGLRLIYFSYDVKMKEKGDIPEGYSVSREKKERFSLILESASTNQTSMYLCASKTAGGEPYEQYFGPGTRLTVT.

The gene calls are TRBV9 and TRBJ1-2; the D gene is possibly TRBD1 (5 bases). Germline V CDR1 and CDR2: SGDLS, YYNGEE. CDR3 length: 14 amino acids. The V end lost 4 bases, the J end lost 7 bases, and 17 bases lay between the germline ends. This chain's CDR3 is CASSPSLGTLGYTF. The CDR3 bases are TGTGCCAGCAGCCCCTCTCTGGGGACGCTTGGCTACACCTTC.